Presented here are 32 T cell receptor beta chains from one specimen sequenced in a study of long-term antiretroviral therapy in people with HIV. The authors ran the immunoSEQ assay, v3.0, at survey level. The method was immunoSEQ multiplex PCR; TCRdb's version includes in-frame clones alone and lacks a portion of them. There are roughly 30,000 clones in the sample; just under 95% occur only once, and about 3% lies in the top ten. The sample in question was unsorted PBMCs, obtained 5.3 years after starting antiretroviral therapy. The receptors shown here come from a man between 45 and 60 years old with HIV.

Comment on this clone: The same CDR3 arises from other DNA sequences in this sample as well. The CDR3 region has the DNA TGTGCCAGCAGCTTGGGACAGGGGGCCTACGAGCAGTACTTC. It is translated as CASSLGQGAYEQYF. V is TRBV11-2 and J is TRBJ2-7; 11 positions agree with TRBD1. Germline loops: CDR1 SGHAT, CDR2 FQNNGV. The ends lost 3 bases at V and 2 bases at J; junction bases unmatched: 0. There are 14 residues in the CDR3.

In nucleotides, the CDR3 is TGTGCCAGTAGTATAGACTCCGGGACAGGGATCGACGAGCAGTACTTC. Protein product: CASSIDSGTGIDEQYF. The chain employs TRBV19 and TRBJ2-7, with 9 bases fitting TRBD1. The germline gives CDR1 LNHDA, CDR2 SQIVND (reference sequence). J gave up 5 bases and V 0 bases, and 8 bases lay outside the gene matches. There are 16 residues in the CDR3. The full variable domain, its missing parts supplied by reference TRBV19 and TRBJ2-7, is DGGITQSPKYLFRKEGQNVTLSCEQNLNHDAMYWYRQDPGQGLRLIYYSQIVNDFQKGDIAEGYSVSREKKESFPLTVTSAQKNPTAFYLCASSIDSGTGIDEQYFGPGTRLTVT.

The CDR3 region is CASSTGLAVGQYF. The CDR3 DNA follows: TGTGCCAGCAGCACGGGACTAGCGGTTGGGCAGTACTTC. This chain uses TRBV6-5 with TRBJ2-7, with 11 nucleotides matching TRBD2. Unmatched junction bases numbered 7, after V lost 6 bases and J lost 9 bases. The CDR3 length is 13 residues. Germline CDR1 MNHEY, CDR2 SVGAGI.

This chain joins TRBV7-6 and TRBJ1-1, with D uncertain. Germline-derived CDR1 and CDR2 are SGHVS and FNYEAQ. V was pared by 1 base and J by 1 base, with 4 bases between. The CDR3 has 13 residues. This CDR3 reads CASSLEANTEAFF. In DNA, the CDR3 is TGTGCCAGCAGCTTAGAAGCGAACACTGAAGCTTTCTTT.

This clone occurred a few times. The rearrangement links TRBV15 to TRBJ1-5, with 9 positions matching TRBD1. Germline CDR1 LNHNV, CDR2 YYDKDF (reference sequence). The CDR3 is 18 residues long. Trimming took 4 bases from V and 6 from J; bases not matched to a gene: 16. In DNA, the CDR3 is TGTGCCACCAGCACCCGAGCCGGGACAGGGCGGGGAGGTCAGCCCCAGCATTTT. Translating gives CATSTRAGTGRGGQPQHF.

This chain uses TRBV13 with TRBJ2-7; tentatively, D is TRBD1 (5 bases). Trimming pared 0 bases from V and 10 bases from J, leaving 10 bases between. Germline V CDR1 and CDR2: PRHDT, FYEKMQ (reference sequence). CDR3 length equals 12 residues. CDR3 loop: CASSLGFQGQYF. CDR3 bases: TGTGCCAGCAGCTTAGGCTTCCAGGGACAGTACTTC. The full variable domain, completed using reference TRBV13 and TRBJ2-7, is AAGVIQSPRHLIKEKRETATLKCYPIPRHDTVYWYQQGPGQDPQFLISFYEKMQSDKGSIPDRFSAQQFSDYHSELNMSSLELGDSALYFCASSLGFQGQYFGPGTRLTVT.

The V gene is TRBV9, the J gene TRBJ1-6; 7 positions agree with TRBD1. CDR1 is SGDLS, CDR2 YYNGEE, per germline. This CDR3 region has 14 residues. With V trimmed by 4 bases and J by 10 bases, 8 bases remained unmatched. CDR3 protein: CASSYLSGGSPLHF. The CDR3 DNA sequence: TGTGCCAGCAGCTACCTCTCAGGGGGATCACCCCTCCACTTT.

Only one count was recorded for this clone. The V gene is TRBV5-1, the J gene TRBJ2-3, with TRBD2 identical over 10 bases. The germline V gene encodes CDR1 SGHRS and CDR2 YFSETQ. After removal of 2 bases from V and 2 bases from J, the junction contained 5 bases not matched to a gene. The CDR3 covers 16 residues. CDR3 coding DNA: TGCGCCAGCAGCTTAACTAGCGGGGATCTCACAGATACGCAGTATTTT. It yields the protein CASSLTSGDLTDTQYF.

This clone is classed as medium-sized (0.01 to 0.1%). The rearrangement links TRBV10-3 to TRBJ2-2; TRBD2 aligns across 8 bases. CDR3 length: 15 residues. Germline CDR1 is ENHRY and CDR2 is SYGVKD. Trimming at V came to 2 bases and at J to 5 bases, leaving 4 bases not matched to a gene. CDR3 coding DNA: TGTGCCATCAGTGAGCCGGGGGGGCGGACCGGGGAGCTGTTTTTT. Translating gives CAISEPGGRTGELFF.

In nucleotides, the CDR3 is TGTGCCAGCAGCTTAACGGGGGGCAGCTACAATGAGCAGTTCTTC. Amino acids: CASSLTGGSYNEQFF. This chain joins TRBV7-2 and TRBJ2-1; TRBD2 might be the D (7 bases). Germline CDR1 and CDR2: SGHTA and FQGNSA. The CDR3 length is 15 residues. V was trimmed by 2 bases and J by 3 bases, leaving 11 bases between them.

The gene calls are TRBV19 and TRBJ1-1; D is unclear. Germline lookup yields CDR1 LNHDA and CDR2 SQIVND (reference sequence). The CDR3 spans 14 residues. Trimming stripped 3 bases from V and 1 base from J, with 9 bases between. For the CDR3, the DNA is TGTGCCAGTAGTATTGCAGAGGCGAACACTGAAGCTTTCTTT. It codes for CASSIAEANTEAFF.

The chain links TRBV27 to TRBJ1-5, with 7 bases that match TRBD1. The length of the CDR3 is 13 residues. Germline V gene lookup returns CDR1 MNHEY and CDR2 SMNVEV (reference sequence). V shed 4 bases, J shed 7 bases, and the junction held 4 bases outside the gene matches. CDR3 loop: CASSSGGAQPQHF. The CDR3 DNA is TGTGCCAGCAGTTCAGGGGGGGCACAGCCCCAGCATTTT.

The chain couples TRBV4-2 to TRBJ2-2; D gene unclear. V was shortened by 3 bases and J by 4 bases, with 3 bases between the two germline ends. The CDR3 is 12 amino acids. Germline V gene lookup returns CDR1 LGHNA and CDR2 YNFKEQ. This chain's CDR3 is CASSQLTGELFF. CDR3 in DNA: TGTGCCAGCAGCCAGCTCACCGGGGAGCTGTTTTTT.

The chain recombines TRBV27 with TRBJ1-6, with D uncertain. CDR3 size: 17 residues. The V gene's germline CDR1 is MNHEY and CDR2 SMNVEV (reference sequence). The V gene lost 2 bases and the J gene lost 4 bases, with 15 bases spanning the gap. CDR3 amino acids: CASSLSGSGSYNSPLHF. The DNA for the CDR3 is TGTGCCAGCAGTTTAAGCGGGTCGGGATCTTATAATTCACCCCTCCACTTT.

This rearrangement joins TRBV10-3 to TRBJ1-2; TRBD1 matches 9 bases. The CDR3 is 12 residues long. The germline V gene encodes CDR1 ENHRY and CDR2 SYGVKD. V gave up 5 bases and J gave up 10 bases; unmatched junction bases: 5. CDR3 coding DNA: TGTGCCATCAGTCGGACAGGGGAAGACTACACCTTC. The encoded protein is CAISRTGEDYTF.

V gene TRBV10-1 combines with J gene TRBJ2-3, with D perhaps TRBD2 (6 bases). Trimming removed 3 bases at V and 2 bases at J, with 9 bases between. From germline, CDR1 is WNHNN and CDR2 SYGVQD (reference sequence). The CDR3 spans 14 residues. The CDR3 DNA sequence: TGCGCCAGCAGTGATAGGGACTCCACAGATACGCAGTATTTT. This encodes CASSDRDSTDTQYF.

The rearrangement links TRBV5-1 to TRBJ1-2; D unclear. Germline loops: CDR1 SGHRS, CDR2 YFSETQ. The CDR3 contains 13 residues. Trimming cost V 1 base and J 7 bases, with 11 bases left between them. The CDR3 loop is CASSLTGSTGYTF. The CDR3 region has the DNA TGCGCCAGCAGCTTGACCGGGTCCACTGGCTACACCTTC.

The CDR3 sequence is CASSYSVRHPEGYTF. DNA for the CDR3: TGTGCCAGCAGTTACTCGGTCAGACACCCAGAGGGCTACACCTTC. The chain uses TRBV6-5 and TRBJ1-2; D gene uncertain. The CDR3 contains 15 residues. Between the trimmed V and J ends, which lost 0 bases and 8 bases, there was a span of 16 bases. The V gene's germline CDR1 is MNHEY and CDR2 SVGAGI.

The V and J genes are TRBV11-2 and TRBJ2-7, with D tentatively TRBD2 (6 bases). CDR3 size: 14 residues. Germline values: CDR1 SGHAT, CDR2 FQNNGV. V was shortened by 6 bases and J by 2 bases, with 14 bases between the two germline ends. The CDR3 is CASRSNRGTYEQYF. CDR3 DNA: TGTGCCAGCAGGTCGAATCGGGGGACCTACGAGCAGTACTTC.

The rearrangement joins TRBV7-8 to TRBJ2-5; 13 bases line up with TRBD2. The CDR3 has 18 amino acids. V lost 3 bases, J lost 1 base, and 8 bases stayed unmatched. The germline gives CDR1 SGHVS, CDR2 FQNEAQ. This chain's CDR3 is CASSFLGTSGVFQETQYF. CDR3 sequence (DNA): TGTGCCAGCAGCTTCCTCGGGACTAGCGGGGTTTTCCAAGAGACCCAGTACTTC.

V and J are TRBV7-2 and TRBJ2-3; no definite D call. This CDR3 has 14 amino acids. The V gene's germline CDR1 is SGHTA and CDR2 FQGNSA. The germline V and J ends were trimmed by 3 bases and 0 bases, with 7 bases remaining between them. The CDR3 loop is CASSLLTSTDTQYF. The CDR3 bases are TGTGCCAGCAGCTTGCTTACTAGCACAGATACGCAGTATTTT.

The chain is built from TRBV6-1 and TRBJ1-2; 7 bases line up with TRBD1. Germline V CDR1 and CDR2: MNHNS, SASEGT. This CDR3 is built from 13 residues. J lost 4 bases, V lost 6 bases, and 5 bases had no gene match. The CDR3: CASSPQGGYGYTF. In nucleotides, the CDR3 is TGTGCCAGCAGCCCTCAGGGGGGCTATGGCTACACCTTC.

V gene TRBV7-2 combines with J gene TRBJ2-7, with 9 bases lining up with TRBD1. CDR3 length: 14 amino acids. The J segment lost 4 bases and the V segment lost 5 bases, leaving 6 bases of the junction unmatched. Germline loops: CDR1 SGHTA, CDR2 FQGNSA. The chain's CDR3 is CASSLQQGAYEQYF. The CDR3 bases are TGTGCCAGCAGCCTACAACAGGGGGCGTACGAGCAGTACTTC.

This chain joins TRBV27 and TRBJ1-5; no reliable D call. CDR3 length equals 14 residues. The germline V gene encodes CDR1 MNHEY and CDR2 SMNVEV (reference sequence). Trimming shortened V by 7 bases and J by 7 bases, and 17 bases separated the two germline ends. The CDR3, as DNA: TGTGCCAGCACCCCCGACCCAGCGAGGCAGCCCCAGCATTTT. Protein: CASTPDPARQPQHF.

CDR3: CAISESGEQYF. CDR3 DNA sequence: TGTGCCATCAGTGAGTCGGGAGAGCAGTACTTC. The chain carries TRBV10-3 and TRBJ2-7; D is undetermined. Germline loops: CDR1 ENHRY, CDR2 SYGVKD. Trimming shortened V by 0 bases and J by 7 bases, and 4 bases separated the two germline ends. CDR3 length equals 11 residues.

This chain connects TRBV4-3 to TRBJ2-4; TRBD1 matches at 7 bases. The V gene's germline CDR1 is LGHNA and CDR2 YSLEER. V lost 0 bases to trimming and J lost 0 bases; unmatched junction nucleotides: 5. The CDR3 loop spans 17 amino acids. The CDR3 nucleotides are TGCGCCAGCAGCCAAGATCCCGGACAGGCAGCCAAAAACATTCAGTACTTC. Its translation: CASSQDPGQAAKNIQYF.

The CDR3 here is CSVESRGSYNEQFF. The CDR3 DNA is TGCAGCGTTGAATCCAGGGGAAGCTACAATGAGCAGTTCTTC. This chain connects TRBV29-1 to TRBJ2-1, with D perhaps matching TRBD1 (6 bases). The CDR3 spans 14 residues. V lost 2 bases and J 3 bases, leaving 11 bases between the germline ends. CDR1 is SQVTM, CDR2 ANQGSEA, per germline.

The rearrangement joins TRBV5-6 to TRBJ2-7; D may be TRBD2 (5 bases). Germline V gene sequence: CDR1 SGHDT, CDR2 YYEEEE. Trimming pared 3 bases from V and 0 bases from J, leaving 13 bases between. This CDR3 is built from 15 residues. In DNA, the CDR3 is TGTGCCAGCAGCTGGATCGGAGGAAGCTCCTACGAGCAGTACTTC. Protein product: CASSWIGGSSYEQYF.

V is TRBV14 and J is TRBJ2-7; 8 bases match TRBD1. CDR3 length equals 13 residues. V was pared by 3 bases and J by 3 bases, with 1 base of the junction left unmatched. The germline V gene has CDR1 SGHDN and CDR2 FVKESK. CDR3 sequence reads: CASSQGTGYEQYF. The CDR3 region has the DNA TGTGCCAGCAGCCAGGGGACAGGCTACGAGCAGTACTTC.

A word on this clone: At one boundary the junction diverges from the germline segment, which might be a read error. This chain joins TRBV27 and TRBJ1-2; the D is unclear. Germline values: CDR1 MNHEY, CDR2 SMNVEV (reference sequence). This CDR3 has 11 amino acids. CDR3 in DNA: TGTGCCAGCAGTTCCGGCTATGGCTGCACCTTC. Translated, it gives CASSSGYGCTF.

This chain uses TRBV29-1 with TRBJ2-3; no clear D. Germline values: CDR1 SQVTM, CDR2 ANQGSEA. Between the trimmed V and J ends, which lost 8 bases and 4 bases, there was a span of 10 bases. The CDR3 extends over 11 amino acids. CDR3 region: CSFRRADTQYF. For the CDR3, the DNA is TGCAGCTTCCGACGCGCAGATACGCAGTATTTT.

The V and J genes are TRBV7-2 and TRBJ2-1; TRBD2 agrees at 8 bases. Germline trimming cut 4 bases from V and 8 bases from J; bases unmatched to any gene: 7. The germline gives CDR1 SGHTA, CDR2 FQGNSA. The CDR3 is 14 residues long. In DNA form, the CDR3 reads TGTGCCAGCAGCTCCGGACTAGCTTCCGATGAGCAGTTCTTC. Amino acids: CASSSGLASDEQFF.